This TCR beta chain stems from a study of human T cells and chemical hapten exposure. Overall study results and limits: The presence of alopecia in the donors means their immune response may differ from healthy people's.

The V gene lost 3 bases and the J gene lost 1 base, with 9 bases spanning the gap. The CDR3 consists of 14 residues. The sample holds a few counts of this clonotype. Its target is not known. TCRdb independently ran MiXCR on the RACE reads; one entry per CDR3 protein. The repertoire includes 240,000 or so distinct CDR3 sequences, about 8.1% of them detected once, and around 2.5% sits in the top ten. Time point meaning: pre-sensitization, week 0. Documented treatment: therapeutic diphenylcyclopropenone sensitization with weekly scalp DPC. The receptor comes from a woman between 40 and 50 years old with alopecia areata. Some clones in this sample may be carry-over from other donors' samples. This rearrangement joins TRBV12-3 or TRBV12-4 to TRBJ1-1; D is undetermined. The specimen was whole blood, collected in connection with sensitization to the hapten diphenylcyclopropenone (DPC). Written as DNA, the CDR3 is TGTGCCAGCAGTTTCGGCTTGGGGAACACTGAAGCTTTCTTT. It yields the protein CASSFGLGNTEAFF.